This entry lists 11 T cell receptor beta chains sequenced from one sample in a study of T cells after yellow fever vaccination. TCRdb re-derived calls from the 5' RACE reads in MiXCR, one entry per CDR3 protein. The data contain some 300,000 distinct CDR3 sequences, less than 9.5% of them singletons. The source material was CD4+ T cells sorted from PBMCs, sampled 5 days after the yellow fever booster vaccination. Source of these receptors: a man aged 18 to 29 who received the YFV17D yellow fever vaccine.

The CDR3 protein is CASALRTGTLLGNSPLHF. The CDR3 DNA is TGTGCCAGCGCCCTGCGGACAGGGACACTTTTAGGGAATTCACCCCTCCACTTT. V is TRBV6-6 and J is TRBJ1-6, with 8 positions matching TRBD1. Germline trimming cut 8 bases from V and 7 bases from J; bases unmatched to any gene: 19. CDR1 is MNHNY, CDR2 SVGAGI, per germline (reference sequence). CDR3 size: 18 residues.

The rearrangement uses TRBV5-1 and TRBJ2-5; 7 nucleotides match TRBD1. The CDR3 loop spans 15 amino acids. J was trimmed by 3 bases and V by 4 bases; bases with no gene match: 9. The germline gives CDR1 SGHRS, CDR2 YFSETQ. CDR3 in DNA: TGCGCCAGCAGCCCTGACAGGGCGACCGAAGAGACCCAGTACTTC. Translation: CASSPDRATEETQYF.

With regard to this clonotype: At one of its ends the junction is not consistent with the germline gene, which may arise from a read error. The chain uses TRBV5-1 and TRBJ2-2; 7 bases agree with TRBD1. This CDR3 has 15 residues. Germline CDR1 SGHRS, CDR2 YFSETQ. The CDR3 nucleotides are TGCGCCAGCGGGCTGACAGGGCTTAACACCGGGGAGCTGATTTTT. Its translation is CASGLTGLNTGELIF.

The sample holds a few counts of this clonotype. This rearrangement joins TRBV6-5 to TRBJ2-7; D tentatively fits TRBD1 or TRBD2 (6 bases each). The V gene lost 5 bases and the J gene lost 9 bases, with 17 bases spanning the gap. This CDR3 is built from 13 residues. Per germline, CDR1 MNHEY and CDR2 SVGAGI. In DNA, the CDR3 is TGTGCCAGCAGTGGAGGGACATCCCTAGTGCAGTACGTC. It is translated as CASSGGTSLVQYV.

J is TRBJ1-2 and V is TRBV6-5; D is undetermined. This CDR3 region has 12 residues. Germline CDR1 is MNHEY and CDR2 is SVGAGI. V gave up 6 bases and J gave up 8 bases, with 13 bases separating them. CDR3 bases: TGTGCCAGCAGCAAATCAGGCGGGGGCTACACCTTC. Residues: CASSKSGGGYTF.

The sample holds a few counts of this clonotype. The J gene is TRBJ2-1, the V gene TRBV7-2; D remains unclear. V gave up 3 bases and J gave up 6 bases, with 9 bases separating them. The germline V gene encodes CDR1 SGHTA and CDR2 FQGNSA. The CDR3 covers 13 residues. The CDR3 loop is CASSFRVLNEQFF. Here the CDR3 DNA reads TGTGCCAGCAGCTTCCGGGTCCTCAATGAGCAGTTCTTC.

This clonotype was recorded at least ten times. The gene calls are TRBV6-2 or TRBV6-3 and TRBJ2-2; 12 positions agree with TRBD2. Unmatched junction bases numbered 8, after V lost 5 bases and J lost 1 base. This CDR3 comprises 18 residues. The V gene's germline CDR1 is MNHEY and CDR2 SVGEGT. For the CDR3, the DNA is TGTGCCAGCAGTCAACACCGGGGACTAGCGGGGAACACCGGGGAGCTGTTTTTT. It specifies CASSQHRGLAGNTGELFF.

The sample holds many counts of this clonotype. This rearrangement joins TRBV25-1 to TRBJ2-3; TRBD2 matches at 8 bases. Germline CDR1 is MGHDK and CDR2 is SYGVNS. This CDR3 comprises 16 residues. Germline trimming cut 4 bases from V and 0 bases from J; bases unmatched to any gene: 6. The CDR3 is CASSGPGGFSTDTQYF. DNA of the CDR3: TGTGCCAGCAGTGGCCCGGGAGGGTTTAGCACAGATACGCAGTATTTT.

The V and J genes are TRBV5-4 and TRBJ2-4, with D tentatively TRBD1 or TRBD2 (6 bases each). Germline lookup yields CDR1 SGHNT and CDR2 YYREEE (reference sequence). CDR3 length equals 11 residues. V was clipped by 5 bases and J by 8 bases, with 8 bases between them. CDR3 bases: TGTGCCAGCAGTAGGGGGGACATTCAGTACTTC. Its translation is CASSRGDIQYF.

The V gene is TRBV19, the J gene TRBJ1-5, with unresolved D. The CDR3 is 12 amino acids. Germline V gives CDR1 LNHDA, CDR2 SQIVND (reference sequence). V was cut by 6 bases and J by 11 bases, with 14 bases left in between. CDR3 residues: CASSLLFGAQHF. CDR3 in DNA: TGTGCCAGTAGCCTTTTGTTTGGAGCCCAGCATTTT.

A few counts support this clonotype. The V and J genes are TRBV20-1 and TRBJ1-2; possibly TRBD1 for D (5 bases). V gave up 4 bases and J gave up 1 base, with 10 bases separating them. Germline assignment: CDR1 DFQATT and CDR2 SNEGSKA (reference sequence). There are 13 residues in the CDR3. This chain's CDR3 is CSAILTVNYGYTF. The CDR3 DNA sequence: TGCAGTGCTATATTGACAGTTAACTATGGCTACACCTTC.